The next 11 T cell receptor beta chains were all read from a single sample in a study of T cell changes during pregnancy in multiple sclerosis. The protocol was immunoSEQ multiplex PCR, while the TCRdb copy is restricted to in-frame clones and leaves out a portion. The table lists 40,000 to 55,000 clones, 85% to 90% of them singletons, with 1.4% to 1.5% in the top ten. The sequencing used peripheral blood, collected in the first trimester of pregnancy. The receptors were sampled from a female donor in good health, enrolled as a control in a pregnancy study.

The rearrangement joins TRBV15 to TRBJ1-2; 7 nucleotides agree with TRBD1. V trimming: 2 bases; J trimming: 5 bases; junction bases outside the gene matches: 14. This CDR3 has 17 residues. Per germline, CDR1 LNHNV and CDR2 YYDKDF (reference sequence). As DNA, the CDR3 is TGTGCCACCAGCAGAAGTCGGACAGGAACGTTACAGTATGGCTACACCTTC. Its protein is CATSRSRTGTLQYGYTF.

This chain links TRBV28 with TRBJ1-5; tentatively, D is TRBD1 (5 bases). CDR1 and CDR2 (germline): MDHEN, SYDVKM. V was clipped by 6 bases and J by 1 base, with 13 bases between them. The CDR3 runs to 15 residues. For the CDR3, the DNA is TGTGCCAGCAGGGGGGGTGGTGGGAGCAATCAGCCCCAGCATTTT. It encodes CASRGGGGSNQPQHF.

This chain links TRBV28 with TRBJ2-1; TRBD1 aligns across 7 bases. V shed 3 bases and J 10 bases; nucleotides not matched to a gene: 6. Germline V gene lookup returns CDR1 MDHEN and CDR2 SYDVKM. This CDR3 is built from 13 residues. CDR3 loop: CASSFGRGIEQFF. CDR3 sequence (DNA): TGTGCCAGCAGTTTCGGCAGGGGGATCGAGCAGTTCTTC.

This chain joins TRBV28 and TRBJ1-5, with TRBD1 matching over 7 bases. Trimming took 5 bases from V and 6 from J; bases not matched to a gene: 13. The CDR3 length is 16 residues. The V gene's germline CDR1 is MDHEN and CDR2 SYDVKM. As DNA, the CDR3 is TGTGCCAGCAGTACCACAGGGGCGGGTGGGGGTCAGCCCCAGCATTTT. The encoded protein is CASSTTGAGGGQPQHF. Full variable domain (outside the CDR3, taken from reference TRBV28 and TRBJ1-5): DVKVTQSSRYLVKRTGEKVFLECVQDMDHENMFWYRQDPGLGLRLIYFSYDVKMKEKGDIPEGYSVSREKKERFSLILESASTNQTSMYLCASSTTGAGGGQPQHFGDGTRLSIL.

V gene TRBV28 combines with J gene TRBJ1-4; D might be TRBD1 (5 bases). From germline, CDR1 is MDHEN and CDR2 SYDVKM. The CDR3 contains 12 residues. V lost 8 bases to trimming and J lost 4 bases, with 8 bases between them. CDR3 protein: CASGRGNEKLFF. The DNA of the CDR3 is TGTGCCAGCGGGAGGGGTAATGAAAAACTGTTTTTT. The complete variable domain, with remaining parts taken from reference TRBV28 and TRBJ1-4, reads DVKVTQSSRYLVKRTGEKVFLECVQDMDHENMFWYRQDPGLGLRLIYFSYDVKMKEKGDIPEGYSVSREKKERFSLILESASTNQTSMYLCASGRGNEKLFFGSGTQLSVL.

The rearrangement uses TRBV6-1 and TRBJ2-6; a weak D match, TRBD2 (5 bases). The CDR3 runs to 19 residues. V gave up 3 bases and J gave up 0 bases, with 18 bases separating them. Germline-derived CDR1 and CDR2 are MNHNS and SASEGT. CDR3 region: CASSDGGINPHSGANVLTF. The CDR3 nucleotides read TGTGCCAGCAGTGACGGAGGCATTAATCCCCACTCTGGGGCCAACGTCCTGACTTTC.

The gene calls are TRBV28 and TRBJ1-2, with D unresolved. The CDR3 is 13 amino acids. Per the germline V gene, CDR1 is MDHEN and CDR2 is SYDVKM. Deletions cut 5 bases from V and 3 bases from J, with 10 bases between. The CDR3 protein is CASSQAGYYGYTF. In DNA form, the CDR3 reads TGTGCCAGCAGTCAAGCAGGCTACTATGGCTACACCTTC.

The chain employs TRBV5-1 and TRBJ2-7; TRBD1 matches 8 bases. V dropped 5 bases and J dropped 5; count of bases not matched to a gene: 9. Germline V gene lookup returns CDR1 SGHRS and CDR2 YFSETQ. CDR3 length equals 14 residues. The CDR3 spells CASRPTGALDEQYF. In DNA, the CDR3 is TGCGCCAGCAGGCCGACAGGGGCCCTCGACGAGCAGTACTTC.

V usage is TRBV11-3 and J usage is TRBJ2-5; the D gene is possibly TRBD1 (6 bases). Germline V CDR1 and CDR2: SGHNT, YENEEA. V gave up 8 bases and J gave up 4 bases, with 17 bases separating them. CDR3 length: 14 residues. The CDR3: CASGSQDSGETQYF. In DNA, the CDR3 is TGTGCCAGCGGCTCTCAGGACAGTGGAGAGACCCAGTACTTC.

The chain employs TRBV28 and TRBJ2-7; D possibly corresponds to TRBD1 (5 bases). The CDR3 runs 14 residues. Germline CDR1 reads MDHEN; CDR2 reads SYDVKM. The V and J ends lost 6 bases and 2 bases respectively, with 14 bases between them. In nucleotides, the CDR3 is TGTGCCAGCAGCTTAAGGGGAATCGCCTACGAGCAGTACTTC. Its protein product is CASSLRGIAYEQYF. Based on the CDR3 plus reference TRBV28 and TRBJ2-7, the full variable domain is DVKVTQSSRYLVKRTGEKVFLECVQDMDHENMFWYRQDPGLGLRLIYFSYDVKMKEKGDIPEGYSVSREKKERFSLILESASTNQTSMYLCASSLRGIAYEQYFGPGTRLTVT.

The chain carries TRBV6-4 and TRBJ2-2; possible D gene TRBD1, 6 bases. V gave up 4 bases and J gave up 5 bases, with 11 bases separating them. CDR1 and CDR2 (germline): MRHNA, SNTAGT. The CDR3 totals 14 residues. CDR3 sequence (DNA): TGTGCCAGCAGTGGCCAAGGGGGAACCGGGGAGCTGTTTTTT. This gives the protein CASSGQGGTGELFF.